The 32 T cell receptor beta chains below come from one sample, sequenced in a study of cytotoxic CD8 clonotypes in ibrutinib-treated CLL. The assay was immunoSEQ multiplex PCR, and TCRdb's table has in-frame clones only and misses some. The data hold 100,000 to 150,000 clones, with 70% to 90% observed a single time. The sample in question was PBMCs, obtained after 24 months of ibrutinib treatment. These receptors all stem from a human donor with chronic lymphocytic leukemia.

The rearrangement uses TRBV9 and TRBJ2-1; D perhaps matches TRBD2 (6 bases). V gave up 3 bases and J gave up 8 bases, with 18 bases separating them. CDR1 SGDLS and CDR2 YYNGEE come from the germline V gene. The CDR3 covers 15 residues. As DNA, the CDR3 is TGTGCCAGCAGCGCCGAGGACTACAGTACAGATGAGCAGTTCTTC. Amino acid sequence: CASSAEDYSTDEQFF. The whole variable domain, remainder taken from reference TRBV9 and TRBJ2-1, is DSGVTQTPKHLITATGQRVTLRCSPRSGDLSVYWYQQSLDQGLQFLIQYYNGEERAKGNILERFSAQQFPDLHSELNLSSLELGDSALYFCASSAEDYSTDEQFFGPGTRLTVL.

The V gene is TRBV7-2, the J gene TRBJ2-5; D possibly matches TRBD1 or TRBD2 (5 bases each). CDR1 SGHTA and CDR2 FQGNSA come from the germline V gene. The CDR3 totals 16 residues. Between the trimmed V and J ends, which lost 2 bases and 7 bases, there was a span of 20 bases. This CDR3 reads CASSLLFVGDGGTQYF. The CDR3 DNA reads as TGTGCCAGCAGCTTACTTTTCGTGGGGGATGGGGGGACCCAGTACTTC.

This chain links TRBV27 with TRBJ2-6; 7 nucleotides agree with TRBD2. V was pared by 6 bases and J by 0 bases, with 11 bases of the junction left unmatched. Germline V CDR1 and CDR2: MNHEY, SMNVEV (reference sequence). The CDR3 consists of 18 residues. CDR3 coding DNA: TGTGCCAGCAGCCCCTGGAGCGGGGCTCTCTCTGGGGCCAACGTCCTGACTTTC. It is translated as CASSPWSGALSGANVLTF.

The CDR3 region is CASSSLAGGTGELFF. CDR3 coding DNA: TGTGCCAGCAGCTCTCTAGCGGGAGGGACCGGGGAGCTGTTTTTT. The J gene is TRBJ2-2, the V gene TRBV5-4; 12 bases align to TRBD2. The CDR3 totals 15 residues. Per germline, CDR1 SGHNT and CDR2 YYREEE (reference sequence). The junction had 2 bases not matched to a gene; V was cut back by 3 bases and J by 5 bases.

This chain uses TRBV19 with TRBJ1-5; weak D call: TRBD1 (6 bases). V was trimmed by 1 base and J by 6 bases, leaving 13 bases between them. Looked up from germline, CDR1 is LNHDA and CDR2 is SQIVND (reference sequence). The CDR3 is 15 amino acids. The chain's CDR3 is CASSIVGRGAQPQHF. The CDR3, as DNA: TGTGCCAGTAGTATAGTAGGGAGGGGGGCTCAGCCCCAGCATTTT.

CDR3 amino acids: CAISGTGTGGENNEQFF. The CDR3 DNA reads TGTGCCATCAGTGGTACCGGGACAGGGGGCGAAAACAATGAGCAGTTCTTC. The rearrangement uses TRBV10-3 and TRBJ2-1; 12 positions match TRBD1. The CDR3 is 17 residues long. Trimming removed 4 bases from V and 5 bases from J; junction bases left unmatched: 9. CDR1 is ENHRY and CDR2 is SYGVKD in the germline V gene.

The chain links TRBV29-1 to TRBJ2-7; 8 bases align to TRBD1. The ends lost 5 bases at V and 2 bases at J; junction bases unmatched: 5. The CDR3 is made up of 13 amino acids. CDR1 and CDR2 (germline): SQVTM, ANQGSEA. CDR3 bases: TGCAGCGTTTGGACAGGGCCGACCTACGAGCAGTACTTC. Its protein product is CSVWTGPTYEQYF.

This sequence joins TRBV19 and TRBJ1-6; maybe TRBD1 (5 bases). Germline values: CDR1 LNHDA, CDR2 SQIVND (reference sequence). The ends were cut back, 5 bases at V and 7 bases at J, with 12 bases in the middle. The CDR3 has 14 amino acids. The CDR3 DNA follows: TGTGCCAGTAGTCCAGGGAGTGTAAATTCACCCCTCCACTTT. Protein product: CASSPGSVNSPLHF.

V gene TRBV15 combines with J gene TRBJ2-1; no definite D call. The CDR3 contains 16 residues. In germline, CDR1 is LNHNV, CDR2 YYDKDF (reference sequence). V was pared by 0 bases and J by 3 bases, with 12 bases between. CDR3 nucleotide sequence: TGTGCCACCAGCAGAGATATGAGCGTCGGCTACAATGAGCAGTTCTTC. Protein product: CATSRDMSVGYNEQFF.

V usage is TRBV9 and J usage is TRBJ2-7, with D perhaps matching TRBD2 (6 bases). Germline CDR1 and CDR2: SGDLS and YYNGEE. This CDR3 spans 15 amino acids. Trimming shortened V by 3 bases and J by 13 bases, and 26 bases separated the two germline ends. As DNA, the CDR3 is TGTGCCAGCAGCGCATCGTTCGGGACTCCCTTCTCTATTTACTTC. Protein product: CASSASFGTPFSIYF. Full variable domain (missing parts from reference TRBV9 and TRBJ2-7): DSGVTQTPKHLITATGQRVTLRCSPRSGDLSVYWYQQSLDQGLQFLIQYYNGEERAKGNILERFSAQQFPDLHSELNLSSLELGDSALYFCASSASFGTPFSIYFGPGTRLTVT.

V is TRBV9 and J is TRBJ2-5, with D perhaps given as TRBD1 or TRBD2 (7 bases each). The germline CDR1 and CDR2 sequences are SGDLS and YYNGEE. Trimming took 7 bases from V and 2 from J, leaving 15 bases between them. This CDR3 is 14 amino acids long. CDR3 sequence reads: CASGRDSRQETQYF. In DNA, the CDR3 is TGTGCCAGCGGGAGGGACAGTCGGCAAGAGACCCAGTACTTC. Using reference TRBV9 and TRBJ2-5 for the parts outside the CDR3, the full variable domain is DSGVTQTPKHLITATGQRVTLRCSPRSGDLSVYWYQQSLDQGLQFLIQYYNGEERAKGNILERFSAQQFPDLHSELNLSSLELGDSALYFCASGRDSRQETQYFGPGTRLLVL.

CDR3 DNA: TGTGCCATCAGCCCAAGGACAGGGGAACAGACCCAGTACTTC. As protein: CAISPRTGEQTQYF. The J gene is TRBJ2-5, the V gene TRBV10-3; 9 nucleotides match TRBD1. Germline assignment: CDR1 ENHRY and CDR2 SYGVKD. The trim removed 6 bases at V and 6 bases at J, leaving 8 bases unmatched. CDR3 length: 14 amino acids.

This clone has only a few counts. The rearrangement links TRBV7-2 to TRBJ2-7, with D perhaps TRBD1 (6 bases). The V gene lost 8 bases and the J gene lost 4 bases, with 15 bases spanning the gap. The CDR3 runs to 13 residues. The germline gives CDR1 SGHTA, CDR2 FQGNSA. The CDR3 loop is CASGTQGVYEQYF. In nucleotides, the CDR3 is TGTGCCAGCGGAACACAGGGCGTGTACGAGCAGTACTTC.

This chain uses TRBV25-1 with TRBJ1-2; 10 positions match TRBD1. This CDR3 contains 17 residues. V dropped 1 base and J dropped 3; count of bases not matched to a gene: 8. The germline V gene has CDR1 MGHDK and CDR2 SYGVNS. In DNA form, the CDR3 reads TGTGCCAGCAGTGAATCGGGACAGGGGTATGCTCACTATGGCTACACCTTC. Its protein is CASSESGQGYAHYGYTF.

CDR3 in amino acids: CASSVGAGGNQPQHF. The CDR3 DNA reads TGTGCCAGCAGCGTGGGGGCCGGGGGCAATCAGCCCCAGCATTTT. The chain carries TRBV9 and TRBJ1-5; perhaps TRBD1 as D (6 bases). This CDR3 is built from 15 residues. CDR1 SGDLS and CDR2 YYNGEE come from the germline V gene. Trimming cost V 2 bases and J 2 bases, with 11 bases left between them.

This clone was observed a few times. The CDR3 DNA reads as TGTGCCAGCAGCGTAGGTCCAAATCAGCCCCAGCATTTT. Its translation: CASSVGPNQPQHF. V usage is TRBV9 and J usage is TRBJ1-5; D uncertain. Trimming cost V 0 bases and J 4 bases, with 5 bases left between them. The CDR3 is 13 amino acids. CDR1 and CDR2 (germline): SGDLS, YYNGEE.

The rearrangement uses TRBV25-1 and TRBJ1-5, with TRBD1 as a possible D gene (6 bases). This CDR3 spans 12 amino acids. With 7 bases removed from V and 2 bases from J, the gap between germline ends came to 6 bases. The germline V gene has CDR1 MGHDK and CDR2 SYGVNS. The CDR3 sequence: CASNRGNQPQHF. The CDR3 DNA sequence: TGTGCCAGCAACAGGGGCAATCAGCCCCAGCATTTT.

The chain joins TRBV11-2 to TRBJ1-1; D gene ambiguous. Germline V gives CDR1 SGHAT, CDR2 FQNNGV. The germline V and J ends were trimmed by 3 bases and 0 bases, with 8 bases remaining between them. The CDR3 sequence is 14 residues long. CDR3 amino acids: CASSFAHMNTEAFF. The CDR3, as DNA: TGTGCCAGCAGCTTTGCCCACATGAACACTGAAGCTTTCTTT.

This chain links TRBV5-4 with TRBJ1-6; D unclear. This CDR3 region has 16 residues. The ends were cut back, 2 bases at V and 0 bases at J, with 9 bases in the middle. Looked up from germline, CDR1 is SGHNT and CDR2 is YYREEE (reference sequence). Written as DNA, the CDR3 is TGTGCCAGCAGCTTCCGGGGTAGCTCCTATAATTCACCCCTCCACTTT. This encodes CASSFRGSSYNSPLHF.

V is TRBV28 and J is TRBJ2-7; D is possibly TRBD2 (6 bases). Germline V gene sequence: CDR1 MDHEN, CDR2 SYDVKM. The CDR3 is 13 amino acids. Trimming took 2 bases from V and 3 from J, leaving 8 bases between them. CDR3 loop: CASSLKTSYEQYF. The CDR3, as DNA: TGTGCCAGCAGTTTAAAGACTAGCTACGAGCAGTACTTC. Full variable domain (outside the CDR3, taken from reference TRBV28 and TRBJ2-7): DVKVTQSSRYLVKRTGEKVFLECVQDMDHENMFWYRQDPGLGLRLIYFSYDVKMKEKGDIPEGYSVSREKKERFSLILESASTNQTSMYLCASSLKTSYEQYFGPGTRLTVT.

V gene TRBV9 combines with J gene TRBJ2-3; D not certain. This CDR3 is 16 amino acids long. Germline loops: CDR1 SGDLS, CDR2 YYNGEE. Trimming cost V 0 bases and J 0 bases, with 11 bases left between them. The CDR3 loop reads CASSVVGSVSTDTQYF. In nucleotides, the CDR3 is TGTGCCAGCAGCGTAGTGGGATCCGTGAGCACAGATACGCAGTATTTT.

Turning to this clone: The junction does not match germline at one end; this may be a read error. CDR3 sequence reads: CASSPPTSGGYEQYF. The CDR3 nucleotides are TGTGCCAGCTCCCCACCGACTAGCGGGGGTTACGAGCAGTACTTC. The chain combines TRBV18 with TRBJ2-7; TRBD2 matches at 12 bases. Germline CDR1 and CDR2: KGHSH and LQKENI. The CDR3 runs 15 residues.

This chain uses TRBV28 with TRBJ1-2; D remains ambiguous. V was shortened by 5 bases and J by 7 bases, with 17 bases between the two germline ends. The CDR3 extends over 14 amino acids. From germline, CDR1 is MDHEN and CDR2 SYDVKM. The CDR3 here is CASSPSPGSAGYTF. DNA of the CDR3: TGTGCCAGCAGTCCCTCCCCGGGGAGCGCTGGCTACACCTTC.

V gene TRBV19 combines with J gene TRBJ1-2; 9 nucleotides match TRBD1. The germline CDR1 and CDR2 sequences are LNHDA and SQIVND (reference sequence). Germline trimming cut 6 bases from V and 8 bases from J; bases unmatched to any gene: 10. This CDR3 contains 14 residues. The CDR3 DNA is TGTGCCAGTAGCGGGACAGGGAAGCTTAGCGGCTACACCTTC. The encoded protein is CASSGTGKLSGYTF. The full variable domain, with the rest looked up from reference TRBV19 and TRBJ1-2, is DGGITQSPKYLFRKEGQNVTLSCEQNLNHDAMYWYRQDPGQGLRLIYYSQIVNDFQKGDIAEGYSVSREKKESFPLTVTSAQKNPTAFYLCASSGTGKLSGYTFGSGTRLTVV.

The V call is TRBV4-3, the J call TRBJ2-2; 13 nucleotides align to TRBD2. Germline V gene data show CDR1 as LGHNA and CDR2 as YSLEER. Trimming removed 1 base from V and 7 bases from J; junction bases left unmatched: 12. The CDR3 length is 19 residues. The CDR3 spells CASSQVTGTSGAWDGELFF. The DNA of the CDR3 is TGCGCCAGCAGCCAAGTCACCGGGACTAGCGGGGCCTGGGACGGGGAGCTGTTTTTT.

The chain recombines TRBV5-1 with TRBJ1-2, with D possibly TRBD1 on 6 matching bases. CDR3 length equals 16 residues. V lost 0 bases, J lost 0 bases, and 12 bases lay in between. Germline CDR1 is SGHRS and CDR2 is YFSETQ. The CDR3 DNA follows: TGCGCCAGCAGCTTGGACGCTGACAGGACTAACTATGGCTACACCTTC. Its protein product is CASSLDADRTNYGYTF.

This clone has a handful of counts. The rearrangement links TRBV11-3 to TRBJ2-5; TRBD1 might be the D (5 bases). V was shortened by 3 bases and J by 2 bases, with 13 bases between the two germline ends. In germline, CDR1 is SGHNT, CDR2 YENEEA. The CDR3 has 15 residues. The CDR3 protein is CASSFNRQTQETQYF. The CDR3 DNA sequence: TGTGCCAGCAGCTTTAACCGACAGACTCAAGAGACCCAGTACTTC.

In DNA form, the CDR3 reads TGCGCCAGCATCAACTACGAGCAGTACTTC. It encodes CASINYEQYF. V usage is TRBV23-1 and J usage is TRBJ2-7, with D uncertain. Being an ORF, TRBV23-1 has a function that is uncertain. Between the trimmed V and J ends, which lost 7 bases and 3 bases, there was a span of 4 bases. The CDR3 is 10 amino acids.

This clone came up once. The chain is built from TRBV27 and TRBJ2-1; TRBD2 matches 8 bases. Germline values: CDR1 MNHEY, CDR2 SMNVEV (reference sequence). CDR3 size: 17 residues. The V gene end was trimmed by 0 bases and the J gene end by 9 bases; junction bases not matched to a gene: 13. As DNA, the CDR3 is TGTGCCAGCAGTTTATCCCCGCTAGTAGCGGGGCAGGGTGAGCAGTTCTTC. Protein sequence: CASSLSPLVAGQGEQFF.

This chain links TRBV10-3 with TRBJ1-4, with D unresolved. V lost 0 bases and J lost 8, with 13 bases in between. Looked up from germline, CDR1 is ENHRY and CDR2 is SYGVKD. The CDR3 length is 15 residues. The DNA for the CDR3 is TGTGCCATCAGTGAGTCCGGGCCTAGAGGGGAAAAACTGTTTTTT. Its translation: CAISESGPRGEKLFF.

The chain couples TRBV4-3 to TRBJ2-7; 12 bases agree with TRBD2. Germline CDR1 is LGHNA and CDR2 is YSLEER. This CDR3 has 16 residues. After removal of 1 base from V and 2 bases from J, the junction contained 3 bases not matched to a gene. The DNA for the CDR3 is TGCGCCAGCAGCCAAGCCTGGACTAGCGGGACCTACGAGCAGTACTTC. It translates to CASSQAWTSGTYEQYF.

CDR3 bases: TGCGCCAGCAGCCGCTGGACTAGCGGGGGGGGCACAGATACGCAGTATTTT. Residues: CASSRWTSGGGTDTQYF. The chain uses TRBV4-1 and TRBJ2-3; 15 bases map to TRBD2. After removal of 4 bases from V and 1 base from J, the junction contained 3 bases not matched to a gene. The CDR3 length is 17 residues. The germline V gene encodes CDR1 MGHRA and CDR2 YSYEKL.